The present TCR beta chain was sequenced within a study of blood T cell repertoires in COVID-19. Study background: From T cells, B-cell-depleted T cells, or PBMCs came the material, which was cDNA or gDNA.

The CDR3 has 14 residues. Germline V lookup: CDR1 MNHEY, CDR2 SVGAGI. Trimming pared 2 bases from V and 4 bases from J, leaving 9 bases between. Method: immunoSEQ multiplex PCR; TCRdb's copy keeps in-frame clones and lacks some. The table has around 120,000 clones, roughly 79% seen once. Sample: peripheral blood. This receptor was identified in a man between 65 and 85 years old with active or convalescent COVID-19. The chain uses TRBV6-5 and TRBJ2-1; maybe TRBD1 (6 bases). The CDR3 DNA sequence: TGTGCCAGCAGTTACGGGGGCTCTTACAATGAGCAGTTCTTC. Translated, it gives CASSYGGSYNEQFF.